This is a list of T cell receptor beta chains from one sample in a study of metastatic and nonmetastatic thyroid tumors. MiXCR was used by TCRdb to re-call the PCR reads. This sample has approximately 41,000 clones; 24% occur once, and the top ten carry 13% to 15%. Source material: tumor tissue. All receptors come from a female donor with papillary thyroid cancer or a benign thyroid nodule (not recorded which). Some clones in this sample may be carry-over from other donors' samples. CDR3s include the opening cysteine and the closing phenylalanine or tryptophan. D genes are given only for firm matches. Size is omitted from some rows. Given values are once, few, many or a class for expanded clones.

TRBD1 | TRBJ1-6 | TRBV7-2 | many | CASSYDRGYNSPLHF | TGTGCCAGCAGTTATGACAGGGGATATAATTCACCCCTCCACTTT
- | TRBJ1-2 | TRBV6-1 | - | CASLAGPNYGYTF | TGTGCCAGTCTAGCAGGACCTAACTATGGCTACACCTTC
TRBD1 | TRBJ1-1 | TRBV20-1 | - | CSGKGQGGGATEAFF | TGCAGTGGCAAGGGACAGGGTGGGGGTGCCACTGAAGCTTTCTTT
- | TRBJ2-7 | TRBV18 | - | CASSPQGDEQYF | TGTGCCAGCTCACCACAGGGGGACGAGCAGTACTTC
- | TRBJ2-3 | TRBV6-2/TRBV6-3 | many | CASSYDNGDTQYF | TGTGCCAGCAGTTACGACAATGGAGATACGCAGTATTTT
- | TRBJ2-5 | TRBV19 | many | CASSWGAQIGETQYF | TGTGCCAGTAGTTGGGGGGCCCAAATCGGAGAGACCCAGTACTTC
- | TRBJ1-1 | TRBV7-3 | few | CASSLYLNTGAFF | TGCGCCAGCAGCTTATATCTGAACACTGGAGCTTTCTTT
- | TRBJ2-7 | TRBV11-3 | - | CASSPDPRSYEQYF | TGTGCCAGCAGCCCAGACCCACGCTCCTACGAGCAGTACTTC
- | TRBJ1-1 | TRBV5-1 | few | CASSAVQGLDTEAFF | TGCGCCAGCAGCGCCGTACAGGGACTGGATACTGAAGCTTTCTTT
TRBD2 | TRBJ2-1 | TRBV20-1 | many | CSARRTSGSDEQFF | TGCAGTGCTAGGCGGACTAGCGGGAGCGATGAGCAGTTCTTC
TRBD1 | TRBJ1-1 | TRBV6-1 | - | CASYRGQNTEAFF | TGTGCCAGCTACAGGGGGCAGAACACTGAAGCTTTCTTT
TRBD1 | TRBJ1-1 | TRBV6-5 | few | CASRASGQMNTEAFF | TGTGCCAGCAGAGCGTCGGGACAGATGAACACTGAAGCTTTCTTT
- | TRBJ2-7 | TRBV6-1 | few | CASSRIHRVTYEQYF | TGTGCCAGCAGCCGAATACACAGGGTAACCTACGAGCAGTACTTC
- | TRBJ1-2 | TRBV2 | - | CASMIPWTDFYGYTF | TGTGCCAGCATGATACCCTGGACGGATTTCTATGGCTACACCTTC
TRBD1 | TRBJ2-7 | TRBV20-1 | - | CSAKGQGDYEQYF | TGCAGTGCAAAGGGGCAGGGGGACTACGAGCAGTACTTC
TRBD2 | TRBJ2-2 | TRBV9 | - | CASSVGTRDGGELFF | TGTGCCAGCAGCGTTGGGACTAGGGATGGCGGGGAGCTGTTTTTT
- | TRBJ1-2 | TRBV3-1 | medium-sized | CASSQGGGYGYTF | TGTGCCAGCAGCCAGGGCGGGGGGTATGGCTACACCTTC
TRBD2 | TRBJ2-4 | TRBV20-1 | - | CSVRTSGRENIQYF | TGCAGTGTTAGGACTAGCGGGAGGGAAAACATTCAGTACTTC
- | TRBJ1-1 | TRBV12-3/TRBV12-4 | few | CASRRTSTEAFF | TGTGCCAGCAGACGGACGAGCACTGAAGCTTTCTTT
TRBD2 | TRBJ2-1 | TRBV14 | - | CASSPPFGSGRDEQFF | TGTGCCAGCAGCCCTCCCTTCGGTAGCGGGAGAGATGAGCAGTTCTTC
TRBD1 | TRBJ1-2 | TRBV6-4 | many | CASSPTGVEGYTF | TGTGCCAGCAGTCCCACAGGGGTAGAAGGCTACACCTTC
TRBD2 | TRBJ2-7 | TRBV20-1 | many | CSALAGGRSDEQYF | TGCAGTGCCTTAGCGGGAGGGCGGTCGGACGAGCAGTACTTC
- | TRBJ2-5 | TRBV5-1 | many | CASSQGETQYF | TGCGCCAGCAGCCAGGGGGAGACCCAGTACTTC
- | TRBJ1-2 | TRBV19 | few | CASSTRGSDGYTF | TGTGCCAGTAGTACCAGGGGATCCGACGGCTACACCTTC
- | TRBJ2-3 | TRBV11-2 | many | CASSPLGGTDTQYF | TGTGCCAGCAGCCCCCTAGGGGGCACAGATACGCAGTATTTT
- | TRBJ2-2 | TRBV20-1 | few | CSARELTNTGELFF | TGCAGTGCTAGAGAACTTACGAACACCGGGGAGCTGTTTTTT
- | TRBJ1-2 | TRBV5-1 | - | CASSLPGGANYGYTF | TGCGCCAGCAGCTTGCCTGGGGGAGCTAACTATGGCTACACCTTC
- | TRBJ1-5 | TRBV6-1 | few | CASSLDRNGNQPQHF | TGTGCCAGCAGCCTTGACAGAAACGGCAATCAGCCCCAGCATTTT
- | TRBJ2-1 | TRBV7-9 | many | CASSLVSQGYSSTYNEQFF | TGTGCCAGCAGCTTAGTTTCCCAGGGCTACTCTTCAACCTACAATGAGCAGTTCTTC
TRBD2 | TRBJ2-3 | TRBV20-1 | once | CSASPGRGRLAGGSTDTQYF | TGCAGTGCTAGCCCGGGCAGGGGGCGACTAGCGGGAGGGAGCACAGATACGCAGTATTTT
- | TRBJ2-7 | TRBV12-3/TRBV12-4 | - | CASSLVGDSYEQYF | TGTGCCAGCAGTTTAGTTGGTGACAGCTACGAGCAGTACTTC
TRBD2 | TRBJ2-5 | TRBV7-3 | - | CASSPLAGVETQYF | TGTGCCAGCAGCCCCCTAGCGGGAGTAGAGACCCAGTACTTC
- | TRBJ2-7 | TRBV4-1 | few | CASSQDVGRHSYEQYF | TGCGCCAGCAGCCAAGATGTGGGACGGCACTCCTACGAGCAGTACTTC
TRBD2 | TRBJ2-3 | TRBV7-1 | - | CASSSTARLGTSGGASTDTQYF | TGTGCCAGCAGCTCCACTGCGAGGTTGGGGACTAGCGGGGGGGCAAGCACAGATACGCAGTATTTT
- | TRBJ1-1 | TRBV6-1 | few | CASSLRVQTEAFF | TGTGCCAGCAGCCTCAGGGTACAGACTGAAGCTTTCTTT
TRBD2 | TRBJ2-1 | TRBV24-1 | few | CATSVTSGMENEQFF | TGTGCCACCAGTGTGACTAGCGGGATGGAAAATGAGCAGTTCTTC
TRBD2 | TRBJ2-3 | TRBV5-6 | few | CASSLDYAAGVLNTQYF | TGTGCCAGCAGCTTGGATTACGCGGCGGGGGTGTTGAATACGCAGTATTTT
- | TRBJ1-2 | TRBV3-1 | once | CASSLNLEGYTF | TGTGCCAGCAGCCTAAACCTAGAGGGCTACACCTTC
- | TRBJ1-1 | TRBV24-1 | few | CATSDVSSGLTEAFF | TGTGCCACCAGTGATGTTTCCAGTGGGCTGACTGAAGCTTTCTTT
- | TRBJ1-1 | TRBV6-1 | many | CASRPEMDVRGEAFF | TGTGCCAGCAGACCCGAAATGGACGTCAGGGGCGAAGCTTTCTTT
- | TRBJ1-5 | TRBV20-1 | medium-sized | CSVIPGGNQPQHF | TGCAGCGTAATTCCTGGGGGCAATCAGCCCCAGCATTTT
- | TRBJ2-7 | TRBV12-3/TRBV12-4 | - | CASSLGCPYEQYF | TGTGCCAGCAGTTTAGGGTGTCCCTACGAGCAGTACTTC
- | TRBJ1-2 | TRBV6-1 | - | CDSTRERPYGYTF | TGTGACAGCACCCGAGAACGACCCTATGGCTACACCTTC
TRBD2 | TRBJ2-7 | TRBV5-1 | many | CASSLTGTSTREQYF | TGCGCCAGCAGCTTGACGGGGACTAGCACCCGCGAGCAGTACTTC
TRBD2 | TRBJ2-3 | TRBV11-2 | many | CASSLEGASGTTDTQYF | TGTGCCAGCAGCTTAGAAGGGGCTAGCGGAACCACAGATACGCAGTATTTT
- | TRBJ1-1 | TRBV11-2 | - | CASSLGHRAKGNTEAFF | TGTGCCAGCAGCTTAGGCCACAGGGCGAAGGGGAACACTGAAGCTTTCTTT
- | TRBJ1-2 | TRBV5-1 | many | CASSPGLTYGYTF | TGCGCCAGCAGCCCCGGACTGACCTATGGCTACACCTTC
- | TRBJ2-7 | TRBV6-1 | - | CASRDTYDHYF | TGCGCCAGCAGGGACACCTACGATCATTACTTC
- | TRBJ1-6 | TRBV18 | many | CASSPVFGPAEDSPLHF | TGTGCCAGCTCACCAGTGTTCGGCCCTGCGGAGGATTCACCCCTCCACTTT
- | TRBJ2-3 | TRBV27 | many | CASSGREVSTDTQYF | TGTGCCAGCAGTGGCAGGGAGGTTAGCACAGATACGCAGTATTTT
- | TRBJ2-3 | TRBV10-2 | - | CASSESKGGSWTTDTQYF | TGCGCCAGCAGTGAGTCGAAAGGTGGGTCGTGGACCACAGATACGCAGTATTTT
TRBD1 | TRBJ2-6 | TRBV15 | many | CATSRETGKSGANVLTF | TGTGCCACCAGCAGAGAGACAGGGAAGTCGGGGGCCAACGTCCTGACTTTC
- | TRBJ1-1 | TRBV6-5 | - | CASSYLQGEAFF | TGTGCCAGCAGTTACCTGCAGGGCGAAGCTTTCTTT
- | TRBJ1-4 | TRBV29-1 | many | CSVRRGTNEKLFF | TGCAGCGTTCGAAGAGGAACTAATGAAAAACTGTTTTTT
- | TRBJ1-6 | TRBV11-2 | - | CASSERIYNSPLHF | TGTGCCAGCAGCGAACGGATTTATAATTCACCCCTCCACTTT